This T cell receptor (beta chain) was observed in a study of blood T cell repertoires in COVID-19. Background on the study: There were acute and convalescent COVID-19 samples, and they came from the United States, Italy and Spain. T cells, B-cell-depleted T cells, or PBMCs provided the cDNA or gDNA that served as material.

The CDR3 spans 15 residues. Germline loops: CDR1 MNHEY, CDR2 SVGAGI. The V gene lost 5 bases and the J gene lost 7 bases, with 21 bases spanning the gap. In the original workflow: Estimation of nucleated cell counts relied on the amplification of reference gene primers. Sequenced by immunoSEQ multiplex PCR; TCRdb stores in-frame clones only, minus some. V and J calls and clone size are those listed in that table; D and trimming were worked out from the DNA. The table includes under 150,000 clones, roughly 85% detected once. The source of this sequence is a man aged 60 to 75 with acute or convalescent COVID-19. V gene TRBV6-5 combines with J gene TRBJ2-7; D might be TRBD2 (6 bases). The sample was peripheral blood. CDR3: CASSRPLMDGGEQYF. The CDR3 bases are TGTGCCAGCAGTAGGCCCTTGATGGACGGAGGGGAGCAGTACTTC.